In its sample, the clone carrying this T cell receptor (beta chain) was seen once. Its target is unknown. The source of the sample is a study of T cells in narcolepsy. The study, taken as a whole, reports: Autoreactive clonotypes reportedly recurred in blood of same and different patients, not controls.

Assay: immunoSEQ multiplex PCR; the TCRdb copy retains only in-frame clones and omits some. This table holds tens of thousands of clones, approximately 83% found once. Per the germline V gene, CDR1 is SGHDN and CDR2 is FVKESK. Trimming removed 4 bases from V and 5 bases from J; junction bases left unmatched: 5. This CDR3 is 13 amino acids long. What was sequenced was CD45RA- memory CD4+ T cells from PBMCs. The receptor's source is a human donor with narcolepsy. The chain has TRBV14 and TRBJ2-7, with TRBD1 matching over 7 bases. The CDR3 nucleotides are TGTGCCAGCAGCCGAATTGGACAGGACGAGCAGTACTTC. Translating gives CASSRIGQDEQYF.